This T cell receptor beta chain was sequenced for a study of blood T cell repertoires in COVID-19. Only in-frame clones appear in the TCRdb table, and some are missing; sequencing was by immunoSEQ multiplex PCR. This sample has 240,000 or so clones, with around 83% found just once. CDR1 MDHEN and CDR2 SYDVKM come from the germline V gene. This CDR3 is 17 amino acids long. V lost 6 bases, J lost 8 bases, and 16 bases stayed unmatched. The receptor was isolated from a woman aged 18-29 years with acute or convalescent COVID-19. This rearrangement joins TRBV28 to TRBJ2-3, with 11 nucleotides matching TRBD2. The sample was peripheral blood. The CDR3 DNA is TGTGCCAGCAGCAGACGACTAGCGGGGCTAAAACCGGGTACGCAGTATTTT. Its protein is CASSRRLAGLKPGTQYF.